One TCR beta chain is described in this entry. What it binds is not known. The data originate from a study of cytomegalovirus exposure and HLA in healthy donors. Sampled while nominally healthy, donors likely had unrecorded immune exposures. The length of the CDR3 is 15 residues. CDR1 is MNHEY, CDR2 SVGAGI, per germline. V was pared by 2 bases and J by 2 bases, with 3 bases of the junction left unmatched. The PCR employed 60 Vbeta primers together with 13 Jbeta primers. The protocol was immunoSEQ multiplex PCR, while the TCRdb copy is restricted to in-frame clones and leaves out a portion. The repertoire holds approximately 270,000 clones, with 80% as singletons. The study, taken as a whole, reports: The study found most TCR sequences rare, yet found some public TCRs in many donors. In a later analysis, TCR beta V- and J-gene trimming showed a link to a missense DCLRE1C variant. The study carried out a later analysis of TCR beta sequences. It associated around 17,000 of them with specific HLA alleles at a false discovery rate of 0.05.

The gene calls are TRBV6-5 and TRBJ2-3, with TRBD1 matching over 8 bases. Sequences were obtained from PBMCs. The receptor was isolated from a girl aged 2 to 9 in good health and CMV-seronegative. The CDR3 region is CASSYGQGATDTQYF. Here the CDR3 DNA reads TGTGCCAGCAGTTACGGACAGGGCGCCACAGATACGCAGTATTTT.